This record concerns one T cell receptor (beta chain) sequence. Its antigen is not identified. The naive CD8 libraries originated from between about 17,000 and 1,000,000 sorted cells and drew on 10%, 30% or 50% RNA. TCRdb called the PCR reads again in MiXCR, with one record for every CDR3 protein. The table includes 80,000 to 130,000 distinct CDR3 sequences, roughly 38% detected once. The sample comes from a study of molecular identifiers for immune sequencing clone quantification. Notes on the study in general: Detection of one spiked Jurkat cell's TCR RNA reportedly worked in 1 million or so naive cells.

This CDR3 contains 15 residues. The germline V gene has CDR1 ENHRY and CDR2 SYGVKD. With 0 bases clipped from V and 7 bases from J, the junction kept 9 bases outside the gene matches. This clonotype originated in a human donor in good health. Some libraries in this study had Jurkat cell RNA spiked in. The source material was naive CD8+ T cells from blood, with Jurkat cell RNA spiked in. Subset given: FACS-sorted CD8+CD4-CCR7+CD45RA+ naive T cells. The chain uses TRBV10-3 and TRBJ2-7; 7 positions match TRBD2. In nucleotides, the CDR3 is TGTGCCATCAGTGAGTCTGTACAGGTCGGGGGGGAGCAGTACTTC. Translating gives CAISESVQVGGEQYF.